Shown below are 7 T cell receptor beta chains from a single sample sequenced in a study of shared clonotypes between healthy human individuals. TCRdb's copy holds only in-frame clones and misses some; the assay was immunoSEQ multiplex PCR. The profile shows roughly 2 million clones, 90% to 96% of them singletons. Sequencing used naive CD4+ T cells sorted from blood. The subset denotes: CD45RA+ positively selected. The source of these receptors is a man aged 18 to 35 in good health.

This chain joins TRBV6-5 and TRBJ1-5; possibly TRBD1 for D (5 bases). Germline V gives CDR1 MNHEY, CDR2 SVGAGI. The CDR3 sequence is 14 residues long. Trimming took off 2 bases at V and 6 bases at J, with 11 bases between the two ends. The CDR3 DNA reads TGTGCCAGCAGTTACGCTCAGGGACGTCAGCCCCAGCATTTT. Protein: CASSYAQGRQPQHF.

V and J are TRBV11-1 and TRBJ1-1; D gene uncertain. With 5 bases removed from V and 4 bases from J, the gap between germline ends came to 14 bases. In germline, CDR1 is SGHAT, CDR2 FQDESV (reference sequence). The CDR3 runs to 14 residues. Written as DNA, the CDR3 is TGTGCCAGCAGCCCCATGTTGCTGGGCACTGAAGCTTTCTTT. Translated, it gives CASSPMLLGTEAFF. Drawing the rest from reference TRBV11-1 and TRBJ1-1, the complete variable domain is EAEVAQSPRYKITEKSQAVAFWCDPISGHATLYWYRQILGQGPELLVQFQDESVVDDSQLPKDRFSAERLKGVDSTLKIQPAELGDSAMYLCASSPMLLGTEAFFGQGTRLTVV.

On this clone: The sample has other DNA sequences that encode this CDR3 too. The chain employs TRBV6-1 and TRBJ2-7, with a tentative D call TRBD2 (6 bases). This CDR3 has 13 residues. V was trimmed by 8 bases and J by 0 bases, leaving 11 bases between them. The germline CDR1 and CDR2 sequences are MNHNS and SASEGT. The CDR3 bases are TGTGCCAGCTCGTTGGGGGGCTCCTACGAGCAGTACTTC. Amino acids: CASSLGGSYEQYF.

The CDR3 sequence: CASSPTADTQYF. The CDR3 DNA reads as TGTGCCAGCAGCCCGACCGCAGATACGCAGTATTTT. The chain uses TRBV6-6 and TRBJ2-3; D is unresolved. The CDR3 has 12 residues. Looked up from germline, CDR1 is MNHNY and CDR2 is SVGAGI (reference sequence). Deletions cut 6 bases from V and 4 bases from J, with 8 bases between.

Turning to this clone: Other DNA sequences from this sample encode an identical CDR3 as well. The J gene is TRBJ2-7, the V gene TRBV25-1; D is unresolved. The germline gives CDR1 MGHDK, CDR2 SYGVNS. Trimming took off 1 base at V and 0 bases at J, with 4 bases between the two ends. This CDR3 comprises 13 residues. CDR3 DNA: TGTGCCAGCAGTGAATTTGGCTCCTACGAGCAGTACTTC. Translating gives CASSEFGSYEQYF.

The genes are TRBV18 and TRBJ2-3; 9 nucleotides match TRBD2. The CDR3 totals 17 residues. Germline V CDR1 and CDR2: KGHSH, LQKENI. J gave up 0 bases and V 1 base, and 5 bases lay outside the gene matches. CDR3 residues: CASSPQREATSTDTQYF. The CDR3 DNA sequence: TGTGCCAGCTCACCACAGCGGGAGGCCACTAGCACAGATACGCAGTATTTT. The full variable domain, completed using reference TRBV18 and TRBJ2-3, is NAGVMQNPRHLVRRRGQEARLRCSPMKGHSHVYWYRQLPEEGLKFMVYLQKENIIDESGMPKERFSAEFPKEGPSILRIQQVVRGDSAAYFCASSPQREATSTDTQYFGPGTRLTVL.

The V gene is TRBV6-5, the J gene TRBJ1-2; TRBD1 aligns across 10 bases. CDR1 and CDR2 from the germline V gene are MNHEY and SVGAGI. V lost 6 bases to trimming and J lost 0 bases; unmatched junction nucleotides: 1. The CDR3 consists of 14 residues. For the CDR3, the DNA is TGTGCCAGCAGGGGACAGGGGACTAACTATGGCTACACCTTC. Its protein product is CASRGQGTNYGYTF.